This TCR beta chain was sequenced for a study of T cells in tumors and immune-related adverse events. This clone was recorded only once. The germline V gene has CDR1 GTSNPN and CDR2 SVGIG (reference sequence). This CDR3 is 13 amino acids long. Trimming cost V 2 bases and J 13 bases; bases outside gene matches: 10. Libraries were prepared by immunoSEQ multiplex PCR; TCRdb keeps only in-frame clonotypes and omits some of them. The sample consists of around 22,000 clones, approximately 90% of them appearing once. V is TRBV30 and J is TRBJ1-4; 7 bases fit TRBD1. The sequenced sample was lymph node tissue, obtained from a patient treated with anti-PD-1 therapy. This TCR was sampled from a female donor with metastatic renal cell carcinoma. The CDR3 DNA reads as TGTGCCTGGAGTTTAATTAGGGACAGCGGACTGTTTTTT. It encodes CAWSLIRDSGLFF.